Listed below are T cell receptor beta chains from one sample, sequenced in a study of control samples from healthy donors and cancer patients. Data came from immunoSEQ multiplex PCR; TCRdb stores just in-frame clones and leaves some out. Of roughly 76,000 clones in the sample, roughly 94% were seen once. The sequencing input was blood. These receptors all stem from a woman between 18 and 30 years old in good health. The CDR3 runs from the conserved cysteine through the conserved F or W. The D gene is left open where the match is weak. Not every row has a clone size; where given, it reads once, few, many or a size class.

v_call	d_call	j_call	clone_size	cdr3_aa	cdr3_nt
TRBV19	.	TRBJ2-5	.	CASSPPSLKETQYF	TGTGCCAGTAGTCCTCCTTCTCTCAAAGAGACCCAGTACTTC
TRBV28	TRBD1	TRBJ1-2	.	CASSLRQGGYGYTF	TGTGCCAGCAGTTTAAGGCAGGGGGGCTATGGCTACACCTTC
TRBV28	.	TRBJ1-2	.	CASSFSGFGYGYTF	TGTGCCAGCAGTTTTTCCGGATTCGGCTATGGCTACACCTTC
TRBV27	.	TRBJ2-7	.	CASSRGDEQYF	TGTGCCAGCAGTAGAGGGGACGAGCAGTACTTC
TRBV15	.	TRBJ1-4	.	CATSRPMTATNEKLFF	TGTGCCACCAGCAGACCAATGACAGCAACTAATGAAAAACTGTTTTTT
TRBV2	.	TRBJ1-6	.	CASSRISPLHF	TGTGCCAGCAGTCGAATATCACCCCTCCACTTT
TRBV7-9	TRBD2	TRBJ2-2	.	CASSSGRNTGELFF	TGTGCCAGCTCAAGCGGGAGGAACACCGGGGAGCTGTTTTTT
TRBV5-1	.	TRBJ1-3	.	CASSPDSTRGNTIYF	TGCGCCAGCAGCCCGGACAGTACGAGGGGAAACACCATATATTTT
TRBV5-1	.	TRBJ1-6	.	CASSPDVSRSYNSPLHF	TGCGCCAGCAGCCCGGACGTCTCGAGGTCCTATAATTCACCCCTCCACTTT
TRBV7-9	.	TRBJ1-2	.	CASSLAPGAGYTF	TGTGCCAGCAGCTTAGCGCCAGGGGCTGGCTACACCTTC
TRBV14	.	TRBJ2-7	.	CASSLDPYEQYF	TGTGCCAGCAGCCTAGACCCCTACGAGCAGTACTTC
TRBV25-1	.	TRBJ2-7	few	CASSGSKLGGQNEQYF	TGTGCCAGCAGTGGATCAAAACTAGGAGGGCAAAACGAGCAGTACTTC
TRBV7-2	TRBD2	TRBJ2-7	.	CASSLELAPEQYF	TGTGCCAGCAGCTTAGAACTAGCGCCCGAGCAGTACTTC
TRBV28	.	TRBJ1-2	.	CASSPPGTDLRYTF	TGTGCCAGCAGCCCCCCTGGGACGGATCTCCGCTACACCTTC
TRBV18	.	TRBJ2-3	.	CASSGSTDTQYF	TGTGCCAGCTCAGGGAGCACAGATACGCAGTATTTT
TRBV19	TRBD1	TRBJ1-4	.	CASAGTANEKLFF	TGTGCCAGTGCCGGGACAGCGAACGAAAAACTGTTTTTT
TRBV25-1	.	TRBJ1-5	.	CASRSEALDQPQHF	TGTGCCAGCAGAAGCGAGGCGTTAGATCAGCCCCAGCATTTT
TRBV2	.	TRBJ2-5	once	CASSEESWETQYF	TGTGCCAGCAGTGAAGAAAGTTGGGAGACCCAGTACTTC
TRBV19	.	TRBJ1-3	.	CASRNRDLSGNTIYF	TGTGCCAGTAGAAACAGGGACCTCTCTGGAAACACCATATATTTT
TRBV2	.	TRBJ1-6	once	CASTWGSYNSPLHF	TGTGCCAGCACATGGGGATCCTATAATTCACCCCTCCACTTT
TRBV6-1	TRBD1	TRBJ1-4	.	CASSEGTGSEKLFF	TGTGCCAGCAGTGAGGGGACAGGGAGTGAAAAACTGTTTTTT
TRBV18	.	TRBJ1-5	.	CASSPVGERQPQHF	TGTGCCAGCTCACCTGTTGGGGAGAGACAGCCCCAGCATTTT
TRBV9	.	TRBJ2-3	.	CASSVVGGRTDTQYF	TGTGCCAGCAGCGTAGTCGGGGGCCGCACAGATACGCAGTATTTT
TRBV24-1	.	TRBJ2-7	.	CATSDRAHEQYF	TGTGCCACCAGTGACAGGGCCCACGAGCAGTACTTC
TRBV28	.	TRBJ2-3	.	CASSFRLSGTDTQYF	TGTGCCAGCAGTTTCAGGCTTAGCGGCACAGATACGCAGTATTTT
TRBV27	TRBD1	TRBJ1-5	.	CASSLARGAQPQHF	TGTGCCAGCAGTTTAGCCAGGGGGGCTCAGCCCCAGCATTTT
TRBV7-3	TRBD1	TRBJ1-2	.	CASSPGGTVGYTF	TGTGCCAGCAGCCCGGGGGGGACAGTTGGCTACACCTTC
TRBV9	.	TRBJ2-3	.	CASSLGDTQYF	TGTGCCAGCAGCTTGGGCGATACGCAGTATTTT
TRBV25-1	TRBD1	TRBJ1-5	.	CASSLDRVVNQPQHF	TGTGCCAGCAGTCTGGACAGGGTAGTTAATCAGCCCCAGCATTTT
TRBV3-1/TRBV3-2	TRBD2	TRBJ2-1	.	CASSQKSGRVYNEQFF	TGTGCCAGCAGCCAAAAAAGCGGGAGGGTTTACAATGAGCAGTTCTTC
TRBV5-1	.	TRBJ2-7	.	CASSFSFDGASYEQYF	TGCGCCAGCAGCTTCAGTTTCGACGGGGCCTCCTACGAGCAGTACTTC
TRBV20-1	.	TRBJ1-1	.	CRVFFEAFF	TGCAGAGTGTTTTTTGAAGCTTTCTTT
TRBV2	TRBD1	TRBJ1-5	.	CASSGQGSQPQHF	TGTGCCAGCAGTGGACAGGGTAGCCAGCCCCAGCATTTT